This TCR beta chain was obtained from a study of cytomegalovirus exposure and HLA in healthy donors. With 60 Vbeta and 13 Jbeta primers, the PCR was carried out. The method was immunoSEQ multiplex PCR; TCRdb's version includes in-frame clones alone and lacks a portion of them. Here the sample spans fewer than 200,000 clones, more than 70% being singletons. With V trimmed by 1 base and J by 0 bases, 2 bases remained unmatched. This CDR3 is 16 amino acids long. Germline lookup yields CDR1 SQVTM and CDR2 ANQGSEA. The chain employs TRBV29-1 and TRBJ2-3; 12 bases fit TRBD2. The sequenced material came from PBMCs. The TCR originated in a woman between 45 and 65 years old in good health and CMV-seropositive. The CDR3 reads CSVEGGTSGSTDTQYF. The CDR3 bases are TGCAGCGTTGAAGGGGGGACTAGCGGGAGCACAGATACGCAGTATTTT.